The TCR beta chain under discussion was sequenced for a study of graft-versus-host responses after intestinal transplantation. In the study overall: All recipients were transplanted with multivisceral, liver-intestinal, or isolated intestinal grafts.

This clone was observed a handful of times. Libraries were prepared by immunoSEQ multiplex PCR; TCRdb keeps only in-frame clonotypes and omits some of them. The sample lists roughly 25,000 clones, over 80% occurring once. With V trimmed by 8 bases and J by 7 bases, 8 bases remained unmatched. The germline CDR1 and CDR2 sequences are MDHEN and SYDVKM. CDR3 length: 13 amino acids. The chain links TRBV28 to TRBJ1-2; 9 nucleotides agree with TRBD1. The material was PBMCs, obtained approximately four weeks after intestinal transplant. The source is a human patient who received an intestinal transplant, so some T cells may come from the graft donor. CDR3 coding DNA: TGTGCCAGCTACTTACAGGGGGCGATTGGCTACACCTTC. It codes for CASYLQGAIGYTF.